This entry lists 15 T cell receptor beta chains sequenced from one sample in a study of PD-L1 blockade in urothelial cancer. Sequencing was performed with immunoSEQ multiplex PCR; in TCRdb, only in-frame clones are kept and a portion is missing. The top ten hold 10% of the sample, which has under 60,000 clones, roughly 86% seen once. Specified time point: peripheral blood 6 weeks after treatment start. The sequences come from PBMCs, collected around atezolizumab (anti-PD-L1) treatment. Source of these receptors: a man between 60 and 75 years old with urothelial cancer.

The chain is built from TRBV11-3 and TRBJ1-2, with TRBD1 matching over 12 bases. CDR3 length equals 16 residues. Per the germline V gene, CDR1 is SGHNT and CDR2 is YENEEA. V dropped 1 base and J dropped 5; count of bases not matched to a gene: 5. The CDR3 protein is CASSLGPGQGAYGYTF. The CDR3 DNA follows: TGTGCCAGCAGCTTAGGGCCGGGACAGGGGGCATATGGCTACACCTTC. Supplemented by reference TRBV11-3 and TRBJ1-2, the full variable domain reads EAGVVQSPRYKIIEKKQPVAFWCNPISGHNTLYWYLQNLGQGPELLIRYENEEAVDDSQLPKDRFSAERLKGVDSTLKIQPAELGDSAVYLCASSLGPGQGAYGYTFGSGTRLTVV.

This chain connects TRBV28 to TRBJ1-6, with D tentatively TRBD1 (6 bases). Germline loops: CDR1 MDHEN, CDR2 SYDVKM. V was clipped by 7 bases and J by 7 bases, with 17 bases between them. The CDR3 runs to 15 residues. CDR3 sequence: CASNPRVQGNSPLHF. DNA of the CDR3: TGTGCCAGCAACCCCCGGGTACAGGGCAATTCACCCCTCCACTTT.

This clone was recorded a few times. The rearrangement links TRBV7-2 to TRBJ1-3; D is uncertain. Germline V gives CDR1 SGHTA, CDR2 FQGNSA. V shed 1 base and J shed 7 bases, with 11 bases lying between them. CDR3 length equals 14 residues. The DNA for the CDR3 is TGTGCCAGCAGCTTAGTATTGGTCGGGAACACCATATATTTT. Translation gives CASSLVLVGNTIYF.

The rearrangement uses TRBV7-9 and TRBJ1-1; TRBD1 aligns across 10 bases. The CDR3 contains 15 residues. Losses at the gene ends were 9 bases for V and 2 bases for J; bases not matched to a gene: 9. Germline V CDR1 and CDR2: SEHNR, FQNEAQ (reference sequence). The CDR3 spells CASSTGQGRNTEAFF. The CDR3, as DNA: TGTGCCAGTTCTACGGGACAGGGGCGAAACACTGAAGCTTTCTTT. The variable domain in full, with the rest retrieved from reference TRBV7-9 and TRBJ1-1, is DTGVSQNPRHKITKRGQNVTFRCDPISEHNRLYWYRQTLGQGPEFLTYFQNEAQLEKSRLLSDRFSAERPKGSFSTLEIQRTEQGDSAMYLCASSTGQGRNTEAFFGQGTRLTVV.

The chain couples TRBV10-3 to TRBJ2-3, with 10 bases that match TRBD2. The CDR3 has 15 residues. Germline CDR1 reads ENHRY; CDR2 reads SYGVKD. The V segment lost 3 bases and the J segment 5 bases; nucleotides outside the gene matches: 5. The chain's CDR3 is CAISDSAGGVDTQYF. The CDR3 bases are TGTGCCATCAGTGATTCAGCGGGGGGGGTAGATACGCAGTATTTT.

The V and J genes are TRBV19 and TRBJ2-1, with D perhaps matching TRBD1 (6 bases). The CDR3 has 15 amino acids. Trimming pared 3 bases from V and 6 bases from J, leaving 15 bases between. CDR1 is LNHDA and CDR2 is SQIVND in the germline V gene (reference sequence). The CDR3 spells CASSIGGRAGNEQFF. For the CDR3, the DNA is TGTGCCAGTAGTATTGGGGGCAGGGCAGGCAATGAGCAGTTCTTC.

This rearrangement joins TRBV30 to TRBJ2-3, with a tentative D call TRBD2 (6 bases). CDR1 is GTSNPN, CDR2 SVGIG, per germline (reference sequence). This CDR3 is built from 14 residues. V was shortened by 2 bases and J by 2 bases, with 11 bases between the two germline ends. Here the CDR3 DNA reads TGTGCCTGGAGTTCGCTAGCGTCCACAGATACGCAGTATTTT. Its protein product is CAWSSLASTDTQYF.

J is TRBJ2-5 and V is TRBV11-2, with 11 bases that match TRBD1. Per germline, CDR1 SGHAT and CDR2 FQNNGV. There are 18 residues in the CDR3. With V trimmed by 1 base and J by 4 bases, 11 bases remained unmatched. CDR3 in amino acids: CASSLVRLGTGGGETQYF. The CDR3 DNA reads TGTGCCAGCAGCTTAGTTCGTCTCGGGACAGGGGGGGGAGAGACCCAGTACTTC.

The rearrangement uses TRBV19 and TRBJ2-5; D might be TRBD1 (9 bases). Looked up from germline, CDR1 is LNHDA and CDR2 is SQIVND (reference sequence). This CDR3 region has 17 residues. V was shortened by 9 bases and J by 5 bases, with 28 bases between the two germline ends. CDR3 protein: CASGQGWGLGRGETQYF. The CDR3 DNA reads as TGTGCCAGCGGACAGGGGTGGGGACTAGGTCGGGGGGAGACCCAGTACTTC.

This rearrangement joins TRBV28 to TRBJ1-5; D may be TRBD1 (5 bases). Germline assignment: CDR1 MDHEN and CDR2 SYDVKM. Trimming pared 2 bases from V and 0 bases from J, leaving 14 bases between. The CDR3 runs 17 residues. The CDR3 bases are TGTGCCAGCAGTTTACCCCGACAGCTATATAGCAATCAGCCCCAGCATTTT. Protein: CASSLPRQLYSNQPQHF.

J is TRBJ2-1 and V is TRBV7-8; TRBD2 matches at 13 bases. The CDR3 is made up of 13 amino acids. Losses at the gene ends were 5 bases for V and 10 bases for J; bases not matched to a gene: 2. Looked up from germline, CDR1 is SGHVS and CDR2 is FQNEAQ. In DNA form, the CDR3 reads TGTGCCAGCAGCACGGGACTAGCGGGGGAGCAGTTCTTC. It specifies CASSTGLAGEQFF.

The chain links TRBV10-2 to TRBJ1-4; D is perhaps TRBD1 (5 bases). Germline loops: CDR1 WSHSY, CDR2 SAAADI. Trimming pared 6 bases from V and 7 bases from J, leaving 15 bases between. CDR3 length: 14 residues. CDR3 protein: CASRAEGRSEKLFF. As DNA, the CDR3 is TGCGCCAGCAGAGCGGAGGGGAGAAGTGAAAAACTGTTTTTT.

J is TRBJ1-2 and V is TRBV6-5; 7 nucleotides agree with TRBD1. V lost 6 bases, J lost 6 bases, and 13 bases stayed unmatched. This CDR3 spans 15 amino acids. CDR1 and CDR2 (germline): MNHEY, SVGAGI. CDR3 coding DNA: TGTGCCAGCAGAAGGGGACAGCCCAACGTTCATGGCTACACCTTC. Translation: CASRRGQPNVHGYTF.

This clone was observed a single time. The V call is TRBV2, the J call TRBJ2-5, with D hard to call. The CDR3 length is 15 residues. The V end was cut by 0 bases, the J end by 1 base, with 9 bases between. CDR1 is SNHLY, CDR2 FYNNEI, per germline. The CDR3 loop reads CASSEAGALQETQYF. As DNA, the CDR3 is TGTGCCAGCAGTGAAGCAGGAGCGCTCCAAGAGACCCAGTACTTC.

This rearrangement joins TRBV6-4 to TRBJ1-3, with D maybe TRBD1 (5 bases). V gave up 1 base and J gave up 4 bases, with 14 bases separating them. CDR1 is MRHNA, CDR2 SNTAGT, per germline. The CDR3 is 16 residues long. CDR3 in amino acids: CASSDWEGPTGNTIYF. Written as DNA, the CDR3 is TGTGCCAGCAGTGACTGGGAGGGGCCTACCGGAAACACCATATATTTT.